The 5 T cell receptor beta chains reported below all come from one sample, sequenced in a study of shared clonotypes between healthy human individuals. Assay used: immunoSEQ multiplex PCR; TCRdb lists only in-frame clones, some missing. The sample consists of roughly 1,800,000 clones, roughly 94% of them appearing once. It was CD45RO-negative cells, positively selected for CCR7, that made up naive CD8 cells, with terminally differentiated effector memory CD45RA+ cells excluded. The specimen sequenced was naive CD8+ T cells sorted from blood. The source of these receptors is a man aged 18 to 29 in good health.

The genes are TRBV23-1 and TRBJ1-4; the D is unclear. TRBV23-1 is labeled an ORF, and its function is uncertain. The V and J ends lost 4 bases and 5 bases respectively, with 11 bases between them. There are 14 residues in the CDR3. CDR3 amino acids: CASSLGNLNEKLFF. The CDR3 DNA reads TGCGCCAGCAGTCTGGGGAATCTCAATGAAAAACTGTTTTTT.

J is TRBJ1-1 and V is TRBV28; possibly TRBD1 for D (5 bases). V was cut by 6 bases and J by 0 bases, with 11 bases left in between. CDR3 length: 14 residues. Germline V CDR1 and CDR2: MDHEN, SYDVKM. This CDR3 reads CASSYWDLNTEAFF. The CDR3 nucleotides read TGTGCCAGCAGCTATTGGGACTTGAACACTGAAGCTTTCTTT. Full variable domain (outside the CDR3, taken from reference TRBV28 and TRBJ1-1): DVKVTQSSRYLVKRTGEKVFLECVQDMDHENMFWYRQDPGLGLRLIYFSYDVKMKEKGDIPEGYSVSREKKERFSLILESASTNQTSMYLCASSYWDLNTEAFFGQGTRLTVV.

The chain couples TRBV10-2 to TRBJ2-5, with TRBD2 identical over 15 bases. Germline assignment: CDR1 WSHSY and CDR2 SAAADI. The ends lost 4 bases at V and 0 bases at J; junction bases unmatched: 6. The CDR3 runs to 18 residues. The DNA for the CDR3 is TGCGCCAGCAGTGGAGGACTAGCGGGGGGGGAATACCAAGAGACCCAGTACTTC. Protein product: CASSGGLAGGEYQETQYF.

V is TRBV20-1 and J is TRBJ1-2; the match to TRBD1 covers 7 bases. Germline V gene data show CDR1 as DFQATT and CDR2 as SNEGSKA (reference sequence). The V and J ends lost 3 bases and 10 bases, in that order; junction bases with no gene match: 5. This CDR3 has 11 amino acids. CDR3 bases: TGCAGTGCTAGCGGGACAGTTTTCTACACCTTC. It specifies CSASGTVFYTF.

J is TRBJ2-7 and V is TRBV6-5; 8 bases match TRBD1. The CDR3 length is 16 residues. Germline V gene data show CDR1 as MNHEY and CDR2 as SVGAGI. J lost 2 bases, V lost 0 bases, and 6 bases had no gene match. The CDR3: CASSYSTGQAAYEQYF. In DNA form, the CDR3 reads TGTGCCAGCAGTTACTCGACGGGACAGGCAGCCTACGAGCAGTACTTC.